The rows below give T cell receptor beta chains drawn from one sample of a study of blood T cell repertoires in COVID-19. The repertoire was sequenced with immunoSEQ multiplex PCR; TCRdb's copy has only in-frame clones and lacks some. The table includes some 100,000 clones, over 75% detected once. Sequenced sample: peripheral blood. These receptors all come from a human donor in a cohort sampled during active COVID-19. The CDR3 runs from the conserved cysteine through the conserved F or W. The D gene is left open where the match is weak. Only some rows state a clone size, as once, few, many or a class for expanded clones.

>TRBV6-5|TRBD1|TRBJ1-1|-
TGTGCCAGCATCAGATACAGGGGGTATACTGAAGCTTTCTTT
CASIRYRGYTEAFF
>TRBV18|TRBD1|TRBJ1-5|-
TGTGCCAGCTCACAACGGACAGGGGAGGATCAGCCCCAGCATTTT
CASSQRTGEDQPQHF
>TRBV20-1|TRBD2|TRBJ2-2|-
TGCAGTGCTAGTGGACTAGCGGGGGGGCGGAACACCGGGGAGCTGTTTTTT
CSASGLAGGRNTGELFF
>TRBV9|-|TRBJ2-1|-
TGTGCCAGCAGCACCCGGGGAGTCGATGAGCAGTTCTTC
CASSTRGVDEQFF
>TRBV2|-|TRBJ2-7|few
TGTGCCAGCAGTCTGCAGGGGAACGAGCAGTACTTC
CASSLQGNEQYF
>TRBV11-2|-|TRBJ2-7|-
TGTGCCAGCAGCCTCGACACCCAGGCGCCCTACGAGCAGTACTTC
CASSLDTQAPYEQYF
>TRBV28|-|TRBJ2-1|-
TGTGCCAGCATCAAGGGGGTGATCAATGAGCAGTTCTTC
CASIKGVINEQFF
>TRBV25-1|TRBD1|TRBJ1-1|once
TGTGCCAGCAGTACGAGACAGGGGGCGGGGACTGAAGCTTTCTTT
CASSTRQGAGTEAFF
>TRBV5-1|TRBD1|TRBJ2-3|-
TGCGCCAGCAGCTCAGGGGGAGGCACAGATACGCAGTATTTT
CASSSGGGTDTQYF
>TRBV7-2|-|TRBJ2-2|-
TGTGCCAGCAGCTTAGCAGATCAGATTACCGGGGAGCTGTTTTTT
CASSLADQITGELFF
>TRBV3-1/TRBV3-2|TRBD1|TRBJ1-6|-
TGTGCCAGCAGCCAAAGTACCCGGACAGGGGGTAGAAGGGGATCACCCCTCCACTTT
CASSQSTRTGGRRGSPLHF
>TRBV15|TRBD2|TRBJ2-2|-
TGTGCCACCAGCAGAGAGGGAGGGAGGGCCGCCTACACCGGGGAGCTGTTTTTT
CATSREGGRAAYTGELFF
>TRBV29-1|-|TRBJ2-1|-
TGCAGCGTTGGGCAGGGTACGAATGAGCAGTTCTTC
CSVGQGTNEQFF
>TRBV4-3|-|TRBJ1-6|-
TGCGCCAGCAGCCAAGATGGCACAATTTCACCCCTCCACTTT
CASSQDGTISPLHF
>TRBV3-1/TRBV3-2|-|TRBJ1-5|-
TGTGCCAGCAGCCAAGGTTATGTCTTGCCCCAGCATTTT
CASSQGYVLPQHF
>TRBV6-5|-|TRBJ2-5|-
TGTGCCAGCAGTTACTCGACGGGCCAAGAGACCCAGTACTTC
CASSYSTGQETQYF
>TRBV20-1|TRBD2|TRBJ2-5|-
TGCAGTGCTAGTGTGTTTGGAAATAGCGGGGGACAAGAGACCCAGTACTTC
CSASVFGNSGGQETQYF
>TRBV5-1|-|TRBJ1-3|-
TGCGCCAGCAGCTTGGACAGCTCTGGAAACACCATATATTTT
CASSLDSSGNTIYF
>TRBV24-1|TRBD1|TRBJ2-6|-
TGTGCCACCAGTGATTCTCGACAGGGGGAGGGTGGGGCCAACGTCCTGACTTTC
CATSDSRQGEGGANVLTF
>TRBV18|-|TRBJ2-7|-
TGTGCCAGCTCATCAGGGGTCCAAGTGGACGAGCAGTACTTC
CASSSGVQVDEQYF
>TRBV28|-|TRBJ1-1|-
TGTGCCAGCAGTCCGGGAAGTCGGACTGAAGCTTTCTTT
CASSPGSRTEAFF
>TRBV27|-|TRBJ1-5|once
TGTGCCAGCAGTCAGGAGGGCCCCCCTCAGCCCCAGCATTTT
CASSQEGPPQPQHF
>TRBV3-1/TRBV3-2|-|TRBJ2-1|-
TGTGCCAGCAGCCAAGCAAAAGGGAGCTCCTACAATGAGCAGTTCTTC
CASSQAKGSSYNEQFF